These T cell receptor beta chains were read from a single sample in a study of OX40 agonist ivuxolimab in advanced cancers. Profiled with immunoSEQ multiplex PCR; TCRdb holds only in-frame clones, not every one. The sample holds some 70,000 clones, more than 75% seen once. The sample was CD4+ or CD8+ T cells sorted from blood, taken in a trial of the OX40 agonist ivuxolimab. The receptors were gathered from an adult with an advanced solid tumor such as melanoma, head and neck, liver or kidney cancer. Both conserved end residues are part of each CDR3. The D gene is left open where the match is weak. Only part of the rows carry a size: once, few, many, or a class if the clone is expanded.

D gene	clone size	J gene	V gene	CDR3 DNA	CDR3 protein
NA	NA	TRBJ1-5	TRBV2	TGTGCCAGCAGTGGAGGGGGGAATCAGCCCCAGCATTTT	CASSGGGNQPQHF
NA	once	TRBJ1-1	TRBV9	TGTGCCAGCAGCGTAACAAACGGGAACACTGAAGCTTTCTTT	CASSVTNGNTEAFF
NA	NA	TRBJ2-7	TRBV5-1	TGCGCCAGCAGCTTGGGAGGGACCTCCTACGAGCAGTACTTC	CASSLGGTSYEQYF
NA	NA	TRBJ2-7	TRBV5-1	TGCGCCAGCAGTTATACAGCGTCCGGGAACGAGCAGTACTTC	CASSYTASGNEQYF
TRBD1	NA	TRBJ1-6	TRBV6-1	TGTGCCAGCAGTGCCCTGGACAGGGGGTACGGTTCACCCCTCCACTTT	CASSALDRGYGSPLHF
NA	NA	TRBJ2-3	TRBV12-5	TGTGCTAGTGGACCCCGAGGGGGTAGTAACACAGATACGCAGTATTTT	CASGPRGGSNTDTQYF
NA	NA	TRBJ1-2	TRBV4-3	TGCGCCAGCAGCCAAGGGGTCACCGGCGGCTATGGCTACACCTTC	CASSQGVTGGYGYTF
TRBD1	NA	TRBJ2-5	TRBV11-2	TGTGCCAGCAGCTTTTCGGGACAGTACCAAGAGACCCAGTACTTC	CASSFSGQYQETQYF
NA	NA	TRBJ1-6	TRBV7-2	TGTGCCAGCAGCTCAGAGGTCGTATACTCATCGGCACCCCTCCACTTT	CASSSEVVYSSAPLHF
TRBD1	NA	TRBJ1-5	TRBV18	TGTGCCAGCTCACCCGCCGCAGGGGGCGAGGGAAATCAGCCCCAGCATTTT	CASSPAAGGEGNQPQHF
NA	NA	TRBJ2-5	TRBV7-2	TGTGCCAGCAGCCCCCCACTCAAAGAGACCCAGTACTTC	CASSPPLKETQYF
NA	NA	TRBJ1-6	TRBV7-2	TGTGCCAGCAGCTTAGCGCACCGGAGCTCCTATAATTCACCCCTCCACTTT	CASSLAHRSSYNSPLHF
TRBD1	NA	TRBJ1-6	TRBV4-3	TGCGCCAGCAGCCTCTACAGGGGAAGCTCCTATAATTCACCCCTCCACTTT	CASSLYRGSSYNSPLHF
NA	NA	TRBJ1-2	TRBV11-2	TGTGCCAGCAGCTTAGGGCAGGACTATGGCTACACCTTC	CASSLGQDYGYTF
NA	NA	TRBJ1-2	TRBV6-5	TGTGCCAGCAGTCAGGACGAAAAACCTGGCTACACCTTC	CASSQDEKPGYTF
NA	few	TRBJ1-1	TRBV11-1	TGTGCCAGCAGCCAAGGACTTAGGGAATTTAACACTGAAGCTTTCTTT	CASSQGLREFNTEAFF
TRBD1	few	TRBJ1-6	TRBV4-3	TGCGCCAGCAGCCAAGATCTCAAGCTTAGGACAGGGGGCTCACCCCTCCACTTT	CASSQDLKLRTGGSPLHF
NA	NA	TRBJ1-2	TRBV19	TGTGCCAGTAATGAGGGACGGACCTATGGCTACACCTTC	CASNEGRTYGYTF
TRBD2	NA	TRBJ2-7	TRBV7-2	TGTGCCAGCAGCCCCCGGTGGAGCGGGGGGGCCAAATCCTACGAGCAGTACTTC	CASSPRWSGGAKSYEQYF
TRBD1	NA	TRBJ1-2	TRBV15	TGTGCCACCAGCAGGGACAGGGGGCCTGGCTACACCTTC	CATSRDRGPGYTF
TRBD2	NA	TRBJ2-1	TRBV18	TGTGCCAGCTCACCACGGCTAGCGGGGAACAATGAGCAGTTCTTC	CASSPRLAGNNEQFF
NA	NA	TRBJ1-2	TRBV2	TGTGCCAGCAGTGGCGGGGAGGACTATGGCTACACCTTC	CASSGGEDYGYTF
NA	NA	TRBJ2-2	TRBV5-1	TGCGCCAGCAGCTTGGGCAGCGCAGCCCTCAACACCGGGGAGCTGTTTTTT	CASSLGSAALNTGELFF
TRBD2	NA	TRBJ2-7	TRBV6-5	TGTGCCAGCATTAATCCGTCTAGCGGGTCCTACGAGCAGTACTTC	CASINPSSGSYEQYF
NA	NA	TRBJ1-6	TRBV7-2	TGTGCCAGCAGCTTACGAACGGTTTATAATTCACCCCTCCACTTT	CASSLRTVYNSPLHF
TRBD1	NA	TRBJ1-1	TRBV11-3	TGTGCCAGCAGCTTGGACAGGGGCCTCACTGAAGCTTTCTTT	CASSLDRGLTEAFF
NA	NA	TRBJ1-3	TRBV7-2	TGTGCCAGCAGCCCCGGCCTCTCTGGAAACACCATATATTTT	CASSPGLSGNTIYF
NA	NA	TRBJ1-1	TRBV19	TGTGCCAGTAGAGGGCAGGGATACCTATACACTGAAGCTTTCTTT	CASRGQGYLYTEAFF
NA	NA	TRBJ2-5	TRBV15	TGTGCCACCAGCAGAGGGGCAGCGTACCAAGAGACCCAGTACTTC	CATSRGAAYQETQYF
NA	NA	TRBJ1-1	TRBV18	TGTGCCAGCTCACCCGGTCAGAACACTGAAGCTTTCTTT	CASSPGQNTEAFF
NA	NA	TRBJ1-1	TRBV2	TGTGCCAGCAGTCGAGTGAACACTGAAGCTTTCTTT	CASSRVNTEAFF
TRBD2	NA	TRBJ2-3	TRBV4-2	TGTGCCAGCAGCCCGGGACTAGCGGGGGGGCCTGAAGATACGCAGTATTTT	CASSPGLAGGPEDTQYF
NA	NA	TRBJ1-1	TRBV4-3	TGCGCCAGCAGCCGCATTAGGGGGGACACTGAAGCTTTCTTT	CASSRIRGDTEAFF
TRBD1	NA	TRBJ1-2	TRBV7-9	TGTGCCAGCAGCATGGGGGACAGGGGGAGCTATGGCTACACCTTC	CASSMGDRGSYGYTF
NA	NA	TRBJ1-2	TRBV7-2	TGTGCCAGCAGCTTAAACAGGGATGGCTACACCTTC	CASSLNRDGYTF
TRBD1	NA	TRBJ2-3	TRBV11-3	TGTGCCAGCAGCTTACAGGGGGCCAGCACAGATACGCAGTATTTT	CASSLQGASTDTQYF
NA	NA	TRBJ2-2	TRBV5-6	TGTGCCAGCAGCTCGGGCCCCTTCGCTGGGGAGCTGTTTTTT	CASSSGPFAGELFF
TRBD1	NA	TRBJ1-2	TRBV7-9	TGTGCCAGCAGCCCATTTGGGACAGCCTATGGCTACACCTTC	CASSPFGTAYGYTF
NA	NA	TRBJ2-1	TRBV7-3	TGTGCCAGCAGCCCACCGGAGGGGGGCCGCTCCTACAATGAGCAGTTCTTC	CASSPPEGGRSYNEQFF
NA	NA	TRBJ2-2	TRBV15	TGTGCCACCGCCAACGCAGGATACGGGGAGCTGTTTTTT	CATANAGYGELFF